The rows below give T cell receptor beta chains drawn from one sample of a study of early T cells in non-severe SARS-CoV-2 infection. TCRdb itself ran the 5' RACE reads through MiXCR, one entry per CDR3 protein. Of tens of thousands of distinct CDR3 sequences in the sample, about 9.1% are singletons; the top ten hold around 15%. The sequences come from whole blood, collected at baseline. These receptors all come from an adult who was a healthcare worker with PCR-confirmed SARS-CoV-2 infection or an uninfected control (not recorded which). Both conserved end residues are part of each CDR3. The D gene is left open where the match is weak. Size tells how often a clone was seen (once, few, many) or the class of an expanded clone, and some rows leave it out.

J gene: TRBJ1-1
D gene: TRBD1
CDR3 length: 15
V gene: TRBV9
clone size: many
CDR3 DNA: TGTGCCAGCAGCCCTAGACAGGGACCGAACACTGAAGCTTTCTTT
CDR3 protein: CASSPRQGPNTEAFF

J gene: TRBJ2-7
D gene: TRBD2
CDR3 length: 18
V gene: TRBV20-1
clone size: .
CDR3 DNA: TGCAGTGCTAGAGATCCGGGAGGTAGCGGGAGTATCCCCTACGAGCAGTACTTC
CDR3 protein: CSARDPGGSGSIPYEQYF

J gene: TRBJ2-7
D gene: TRBD1
CDR3 length: 13
V gene: TRBV20-1
clone size: .
CDR3 DNA: TGCAGTGCTACCTCGACAGGGAGCCACGAGCAGTACTTC
CDR3 protein: CSATSTGSHEQYF

J gene: TRBJ2-3
D gene: .
CDR3 length: 14
V gene: TRBV6-2/TRBV6-3
clone size: .
CDR3 DNA: TGTGCCAGCAGTTACGTCCCTAATACAGATACGCAGTATTTT
CDR3 protein: CASSYVPNTDTQYF

J gene: TRBJ1-2
D gene: .
CDR3 length: 16
V gene: TRBV6-6
clone size: many
CDR3 DNA: TGTGCCAGCAATTTATTGCGGGGGGGGATCGGCTATGGCTACACCTTC
CDR3 protein: CASNLLRGGIGYGYTF

J gene: TRBJ2-4
D gene: .
CDR3 length: 11
V gene: TRBV12-3/TRBV12-4
clone size: .
CDR3 DNA: TGTGCCAGCAGTTTAGGGGACATTCAGTACTTC
CDR3 protein: CASSLGDIQYF

J gene: TRBJ2-2
D gene: .
CDR3 length: 14
V gene: TRBV5-1
clone size: few
CDR3 DNA: TGCGCCAGCAGCTTGGTGCCGGACACCGGGGAGCTGTTTTTT
CDR3 protein: CASSLVPDTGELFF

J gene: TRBJ2-1
D gene: .
CDR3 length: 15
V gene: TRBV4-3
clone size: .
CDR3 DNA: TGCGCCAGCAGCCACACGGGAGTATCCTACAATGAGCAGTTCTTC
CDR3 protein: CASSHTGVSYNEQFF

J gene: TRBJ2-3
D gene: .
CDR3 length: 13
V gene: TRBV4-1
clone size: many
CDR3 DNA: TGCGCCAGCAGCGGAGACCTACGGAATACGCAGTATTTT
CDR3 protein: CASSGDLRNTQYF

J gene: TRBJ1-1
D gene: .
CDR3 length: 13
V gene: TRBV2
clone size: many
CDR3 DNA: TGTGCCAGCAATCCGGTCATGAACACTGAAGCTTTCTTT
CDR3 protein: CASNPVMNTEAFF

J gene: TRBJ2-1
D gene: TRBD1
CDR3 length: 14
V gene: TRBV24-1
clone size: many
CDR3 DNA: TGTGCCACCAGGGCCCCAGGGGGCTACAATGAGCAGTTCTTC
CDR3 protein: CATRAPGGYNEQFF

J gene: TRBJ2-3
D gene: TRBD2
CDR3 length: 16
V gene: TRBV6-2/TRBV6-3
clone size: many
CDR3 DNA: TGTGCCAGCAGTCATTTTAGCGGGATCGACACAGATACGCAGTATTTT
CDR3 protein: CASSHFSGIDTDTQYF

J gene: TRBJ1-1
D gene: TRBD1
CDR3 length: 15
V gene: TRBV5-6
clone size: many
CDR3 DNA: TGTGCCAGCAGCTTCGGAGGGACAGCTAATTCTGAAGCTTTCTTT
CDR3 protein: CASSFGGTANSEAFF

J gene: TRBJ2-1
D gene: TRBD2
CDR3 length: 14
V gene: TRBV20-1
clone size: many
CDR3 DNA: TGCAGTGCCCGTCGACTAGCCTCCTACAATGAGCAGTTCTTC
CDR3 protein: CSARRLASYNEQFF

J gene: TRBJ2-7
D gene: TRBD1
CDR3 length: 13
V gene: TRBV29-1
clone size: many
CDR3 DNA: TGCAGCGTTGCCCGGACAGGGAACTACGAGCAGTACTTC
CDR3 protein: CSVARTGNYEQYF

J gene: TRBJ1-5
D gene: .
CDR3 length: 15
V gene: TRBV28
clone size: .
CDR3 DNA: TGTGCCAGCAGTTTGGTCCACGGGGGCAATCAGCCCCAGCATTTT
CDR3 protein: CASSLVHGGNQPQHF

J gene: TRBJ2-1
D gene: .
CDR3 length: 15
V gene: TRBV7-2
clone size: many
CDR3 DNA: TGTGCCAGCAGCTTATGGCGGGTCTCCTACAATGAGCAGTTCTTC
CDR3 protein: CASSLWRVSYNEQFF

J gene: TRBJ2-6
D gene: .
CDR3 length: 14
V gene: TRBV7-2
clone size: many
CDR3 DNA: TGTGCCAGCAGTCGGGGATCTGGGGCCAACGTCCTGACTTTC
CDR3 protein: CASSRGSGANVLTF

J gene: TRBJ2-7
D gene: .
CDR3 length: 13
V gene: TRBV6-1
clone size: few
CDR3 DNA: TGTGCCAGCAGTGAACCAGGCTCCTACGAGCAGTACTTC
CDR3 protein: CASSEPGSYEQYF

J gene: TRBJ1-2
D gene: .
CDR3 length: 15
V gene: TRBV7-2
clone size: many
CDR3 DNA: TGTGCCAGCAGCGCGAGTTGGGGGACCAACTATGGCTACACCTTC
CDR3 protein: CASSASWGTNYGYTF

J gene: TRBJ2-7
D gene: .
CDR3 length: 15
V gene: TRBV4-2
clone size: many
CDR3 DNA: TGTGCCAGCAGCCAAGCACTCGGTGGGTATGACGAGCAGTACTTC
CDR3 protein: CASSQALGGYDEQYF

J gene: TRBJ2-1
D gene: .
CDR3 length: 16
V gene: TRBV6-2/TRBV6-3
clone size: .
CDR3 DNA: TGTGCCAGCAGACCTCCTTTGGTGGGCTCCTACAATGAGCAGTTCTTC
CDR3 protein: CASRPPLVGSYNEQFF

J gene: TRBJ2-7
D gene: .
CDR3 length: 14
V gene: TRBV6-1
clone size: many
CDR3 DNA: TGTGCCACCAGGAGTCTGGAGACGGCCTACGAGCAGTACTTC
CDR3 protein: CATRSLETAYEQYF

J gene: TRBJ2-7
D gene: .
CDR3 length: 16
V gene: TRBV5-5
clone size: .
CDR3 DNA: TGTGCCAGCAGCTTCGGCCCGCCCTATGGAACCTACGAGCAGTACTTC
CDR3 protein: CASSFGPPYGTYEQYF

J gene: TRBJ1-1
D gene: .
CDR3 length: 14
V gene: TRBV3-1
clone size: .
CDR3 DNA: TGTGCCAGCAGCCGCGCGTATCAGAACACTGAAGCTTTCTTT
CDR3 protein: CASSRAYQNTEAFF

J gene: TRBJ1-1
D gene: .
CDR3 length: 14
V gene: TRBV28
clone size: .
CDR3 DNA: TGTGCCAGCAGTTTATCACTCAGGACTACTGAAGCTTTCTTT
CDR3 protein: CASSLSLRTTEAFF

J gene: TRBJ1-5
D gene: .
CDR3 length: 15
V gene: TRBV5-6
clone size: .
CDR3 DNA: TGTGCCAGCAATCGGCTAGGCGATAGCAATCAGCCCCAGCATTTT
CDR3 protein: CASNRLGDSNQPQHF

J gene: TRBJ2-1
D gene: .
CDR3 length: 12
V gene: TRBV7-2
clone size: few
CDR3 DNA: TGTGCCAGCAGCTTAGGGCTCGTCGAGCAGTTCTTC
CDR3 protein: CASSLGLVEQFF

J gene: TRBJ1-5
D gene: .
CDR3 length: 12
V gene: TRBV19
clone size: many
CDR3 DNA: TGTGCCAGTAGGTCGGGCGGCCAGCCCCAGCATTTT
CDR3 protein: CASRSGGQPQHF

J gene: TRBJ2-1
D gene: .
CDR3 length: 11
V gene: TRBV20-1
clone size: many
CDR3 DNA: TGCAGTCCTCTCGGCGGGAATGAGCAGTTCTTC
CDR3 protein: CSPLGGNEQFF

J gene: TRBJ2-5
D gene: .
CDR3 length: 15
V gene: TRBV28
clone size: .
CDR3 DNA: TGTGCCAGCACCGCCCGGACCCCCTCCCAAGAGACCCAGTACTTC
CDR3 protein: CASTARTPSQETQYF

J gene: TRBJ1-1
D gene: .
CDR3 length: 11
V gene: TRBV10-2
clone size: .
CDR3 DNA: TGCGCCAGCAGTGGGCAGGCGGTAGCTTTCTTT
CDR3 protein: CASSGQAVAFF

J gene: TRBJ2-3
D gene: TRBD2
CDR3 length: 16
V gene: TRBV7-2
clone size: few
CDR3 DNA: TGTGCCAGCAGCCAAGGACTAGCGGGAGTCGTGCATACGCAGTATTTT
CDR3 protein: CASSQGLAGVVHTQYF

J gene: TRBJ2-1
D gene: TRBD1
CDR3 length: 13
V gene: TRBV29-1
clone size: many
CDR3 DNA: TGCAGCGGTGGGACAGGGGGGTACAATGAGCAGTTCTTC
CDR3 protein: CSGGTGGYNEQFF

J gene: TRBJ2-7
D gene: .
CDR3 length: 15
V gene: TRBV5-1
clone size: .
CDR3 DNA: TGCGCCAGCAGCTTTCGCCCGCAGGGGAAGGAAGAGCAGTACTTC
CDR3 protein: CASSFRPQGKEEQYF

J gene: TRBJ2-3
D gene: TRBD2
CDR3 length: 19
V gene: TRBV4-1
clone size: .
CDR3 DNA: TGCGCCAGCAGCCAAGATGATGGCGGGAGGGCCTTCGGCACAGATACGCAGTATTTT
CDR3 protein: CASSQDDGGRAFGTDTQYF

J gene: TRBJ2-1
D gene: TRBD2
CDR3 length: 18
V gene: TRBV28
clone size: .
CDR3 DNA: TGTGCCAGCAGCCAAGTGCTAGCGGGATTAAGCTCCTACAATGAGCAGTTCTTC
CDR3 protein: CASSQVLAGLSSYNEQFF

J gene: TRBJ2-1
D gene: TRBD2
CDR3 length: 13
V gene: TRBV2
clone size: few
CDR3 DNA: TGTGCCAGTAAGCGGGAGGGCCGGGATGAGCAGTTCTTC
CDR3 protein: CASKREGRDEQFF

J gene: TRBJ2-3
D gene: TRBD2
CDR3 length: 14
V gene: TRBV29-1
clone size: .
CDR3 DNA: TGCAGCGTTCACCCCCGGGAGGGCGCGGATACGCAGTATTTT
CDR3 protein: CSVHPREGADTQYF

J gene: TRBJ1-1
D gene: TRBD1
CDR3 length: 13
V gene: TRBV5-1
clone size: .
CDR3 DNA: TGCGCCAGCAGCAAGCGGGACAGCGGAGAAGCTTTCTTT
CDR3 protein: CASSKRDSGEAFF

J gene: TRBJ1-1
D gene: .
CDR3 length: 10
V gene: TRBV6-2/TRBV6-3
clone size: few
CDR3 DNA: TGTGCCAGCAGGATGACCGAAGCTTTCTTT
CDR3 protein: CASRMTEAFF

J gene: TRBJ1-2
D gene: TRBD1
CDR3 length: 12
V gene: TRBV28
clone size: .
CDR3 DNA: TGTGCCAGCATTAGGACAGGGGGGGTCTGGACCTTC
CDR3 protein: CASIRTGGVWTF

J gene: TRBJ2-7
D gene: .
CDR3 length: 13
V gene: TRBV3-1
clone size: few
CDR3 DNA: TGTGCCAGCAGCCAAGGCACCGCGGGGGAGCAGTACTTC
CDR3 protein: CASSQGTAGEQYF

J gene: TRBJ2-5
D gene: .
CDR3 length: 16
V gene: TRBV5-4
clone size: few
CDR3 DNA: TGTGCCAGCAGCTCCCCAATTTTGGGGATACAAGAGACCCAGTACTTC
CDR3 protein: CASSSPILGIQETQYF

J gene: TRBJ2-7
D gene: .
CDR3 length: 11
V gene: TRBV20-1
clone size: few
CDR3 DNA: TGCAGTGCTAGAGAAGGAGGCGAGCAGTACTTC
CDR3 protein: CSAREGGEQYF

J gene: TRBJ2-1
D gene: .
CDR3 length: 17
V gene: TRBV12-5
clone size: .
CDR3 DNA: TGTGCTAGTGGGATCTCCCAGGGAGGCTACACCTACAATGAGCAGTTCTTC
CDR3 protein: CASGISQGGYTYNEQFF

J gene: TRBJ2-5
D gene: .
CDR3 length: 14
V gene: TRBV7-8
clone size: many
CDR3 DNA: TGTGCCAGCAGCTCCGAAGGGGTTTCGGAGACCCAGTACTTC
CDR3 protein: CASSSEGVSETQYF

J gene: TRBJ2-5
D gene: .
CDR3 length: 15
V gene: TRBV12-3/TRBV12-4
clone size: many
CDR3 DNA: TGTGCCAGCAGTTTAATGGCGGGGCTACAAGAGACCCAGTACTTC
CDR3 protein: CASSLMAGLQETQYF

J gene: TRBJ1-3
D gene: .
CDR3 length: 17
V gene: TRBV19
clone size: .
CDR3 DNA: TGTGCCAGTAGGAAAGGACCCGGGACGGACTCTGGAAACACCATATATTTT
CDR3 protein: CASRKGPGTDSGNTIYF

J gene: TRBJ1-2
D gene: .
CDR3 length: 16
V gene: TRBV7-9
clone size: .
CDR3 DNA: TGTGCCAGCAGCTTGGGTTCTATGGACACTAACTATGGCTACACCTTC
CDR3 protein: CASSLGSMDTNYGYTF

J gene: TRBJ2-2
D gene: TRBD2
CDR3 length: 18
V gene: TRBV11-2
clone size: few
CDR3 DNA: TGTGCCAGCAGCCGTGCGCCTAGCGGGAGGGCCGGCACCGGGGAGCTGTTTTTT
CDR3 protein: CASSRAPSGRAGTGELFF

J gene: TRBJ1-1
D gene: .
CDR3 length: 16
V gene: TRBV11-2
clone size: many
CDR3 DNA: TGTGCCAGCAGCCACAGGGCACGGGATTTGAACACTGAAGCTTTCTTT
CDR3 protein: CASSHRARDLNTEAFF